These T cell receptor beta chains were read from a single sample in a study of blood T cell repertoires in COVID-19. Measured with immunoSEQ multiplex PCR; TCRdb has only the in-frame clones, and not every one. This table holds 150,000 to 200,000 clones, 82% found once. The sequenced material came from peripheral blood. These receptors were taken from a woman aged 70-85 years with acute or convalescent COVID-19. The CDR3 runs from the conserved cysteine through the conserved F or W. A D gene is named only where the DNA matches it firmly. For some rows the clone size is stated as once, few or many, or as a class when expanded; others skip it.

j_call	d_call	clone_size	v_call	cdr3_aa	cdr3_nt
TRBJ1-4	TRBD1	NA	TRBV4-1	CASSPVSGTGVATNEKLFF	TGCGCCAGCAGCCCTGTTTCCGGGACAGGGGTTGCAACTAATGAAAAACTGTTTTTT
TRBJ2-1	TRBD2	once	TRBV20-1	CSASSGRESNREQFF	TGCAGTGCTAGTTCAGGGAGGGAGTCGAACCGTGAGCAGTTCTTC
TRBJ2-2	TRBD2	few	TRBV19	CASSIVIWTSGLNTGELFF	TGTGCCAGTAGTATAGTAATTTGGACTAGCGGACTGAACACCGGGGAGCTGTTTTTT
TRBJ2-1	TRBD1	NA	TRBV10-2	CASSESGGQGLHFF	TGCGCCAGCAGTGAGTCTGGCGGACAGGGTCTTCACTTCTTC
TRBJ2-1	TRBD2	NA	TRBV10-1	CASSEAGGLYNEQFF	TGCGCCAGCAGTGAGGCGGGAGGGCTTTACAATGAGCAGTTCTTC
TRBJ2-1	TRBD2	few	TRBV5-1	CASSLGGGRNNEQFF	TGCGCCAGCAGCTTGGGCGGGGGGAGAAACAATGAGCAGTTCTTC
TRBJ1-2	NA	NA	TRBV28	CASSWGRANGYTF	TGTGCCAGCAGTTGGGGGCGGGCCAATGGCTACACCTTC
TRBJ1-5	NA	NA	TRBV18	CASSPTNRDLRAQHF	TGTGCCAGCTCACCAACCAACAGGGACCTGAGAGCCCAGCATTTT
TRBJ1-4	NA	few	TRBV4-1	CASSQDPRNNEKLFF	TGCGCCAGCAGCCAAGATCCCAGAAATAATGAAAAACTGTTTTTT
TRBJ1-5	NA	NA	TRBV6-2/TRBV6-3	CASSFYRAPEPQHF	TGTGCCAGCAGTTTTTACAGAGCCCCGGAGCCCCAGCATTTT
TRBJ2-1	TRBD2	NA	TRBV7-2	CASSYGLAVYNEQFF	TGTGCCAGCAGCTACGGACTAGCGGTTTACAATGAGCAGTTCTTC
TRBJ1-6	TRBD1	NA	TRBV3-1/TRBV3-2	CASSHAPGQAGSPLHF	TGTGCCAGCAGCCACGCGCCGGGACAGGCGGGTTCACCCCTCCACTTT